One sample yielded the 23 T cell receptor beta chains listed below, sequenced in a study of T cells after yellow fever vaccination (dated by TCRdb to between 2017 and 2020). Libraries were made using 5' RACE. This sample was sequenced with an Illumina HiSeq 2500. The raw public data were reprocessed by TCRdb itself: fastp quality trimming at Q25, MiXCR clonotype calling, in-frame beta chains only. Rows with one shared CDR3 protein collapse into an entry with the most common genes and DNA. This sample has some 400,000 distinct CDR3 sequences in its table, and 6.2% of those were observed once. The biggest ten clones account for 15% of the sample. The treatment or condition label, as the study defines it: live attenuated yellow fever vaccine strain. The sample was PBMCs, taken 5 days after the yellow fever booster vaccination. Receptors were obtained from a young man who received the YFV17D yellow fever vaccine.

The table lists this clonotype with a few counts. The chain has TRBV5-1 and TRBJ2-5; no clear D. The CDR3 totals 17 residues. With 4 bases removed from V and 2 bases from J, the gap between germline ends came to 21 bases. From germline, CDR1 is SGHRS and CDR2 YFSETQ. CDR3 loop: CASSLVGRLTEQETQYF. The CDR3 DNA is TGCGCCAGCAGCCTTGTTGGCCGGTTGACGGAGCAAGAGACCCAGTACTTC.

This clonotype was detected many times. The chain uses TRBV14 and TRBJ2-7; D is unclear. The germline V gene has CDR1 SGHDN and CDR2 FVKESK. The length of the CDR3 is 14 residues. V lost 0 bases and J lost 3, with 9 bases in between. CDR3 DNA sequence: TGTGCCAGCAGCCAAGATGGGTCTCTCTACGAGCAGTACTTC. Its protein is CASSQDGSLYEQYF.

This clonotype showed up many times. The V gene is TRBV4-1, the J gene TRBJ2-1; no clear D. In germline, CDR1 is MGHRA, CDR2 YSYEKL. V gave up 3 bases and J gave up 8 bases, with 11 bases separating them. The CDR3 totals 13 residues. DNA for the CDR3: TGCGCCAGCAGCCACCGAATAGGCGATGAGCAGTTCTTC. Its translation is CASSHRIGDEQFF.

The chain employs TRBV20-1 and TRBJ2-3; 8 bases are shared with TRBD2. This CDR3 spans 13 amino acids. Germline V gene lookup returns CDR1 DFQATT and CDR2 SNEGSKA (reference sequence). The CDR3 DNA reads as TGCAGGGGGATAGCGGGGAGCACAGATACGCAGTATTTT. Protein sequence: CRGIAGSTDTQYF.

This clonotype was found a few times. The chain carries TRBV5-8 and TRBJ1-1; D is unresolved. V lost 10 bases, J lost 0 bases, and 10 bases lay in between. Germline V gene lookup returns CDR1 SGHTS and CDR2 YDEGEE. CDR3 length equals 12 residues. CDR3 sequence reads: CAAAGMNTEAFF. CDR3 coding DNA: TGTGCCGCGGCTGGCATGAACACTGAAGCTTTCTTT.

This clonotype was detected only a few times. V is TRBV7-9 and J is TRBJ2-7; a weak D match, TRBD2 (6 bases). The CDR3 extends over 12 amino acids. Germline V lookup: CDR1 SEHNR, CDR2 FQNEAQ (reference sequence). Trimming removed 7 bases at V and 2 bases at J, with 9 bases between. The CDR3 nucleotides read TGTGCCAGCACGGGCGGGACCTACGAGCAGTACTTC. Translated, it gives CASTGGTYEQYF.

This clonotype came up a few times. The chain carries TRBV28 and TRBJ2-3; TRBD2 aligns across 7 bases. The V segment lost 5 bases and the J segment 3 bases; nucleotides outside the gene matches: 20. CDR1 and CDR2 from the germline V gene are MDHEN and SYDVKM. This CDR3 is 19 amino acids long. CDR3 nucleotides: TGTGCCAGCAGTCGCAGAACCGGCTTAAGCGGGAAAAAAACAGATACGCAGTATTTT. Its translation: CASSRRTGLSGKKTDTQYF.

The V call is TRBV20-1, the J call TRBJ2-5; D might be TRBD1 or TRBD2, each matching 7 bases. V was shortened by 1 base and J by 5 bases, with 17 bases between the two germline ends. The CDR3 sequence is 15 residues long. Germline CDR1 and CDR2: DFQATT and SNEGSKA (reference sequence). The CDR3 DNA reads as TGCAGTGCTAGAGTACCGGGGAGGGGGCGCGAGACCCAGTACTTC. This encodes CSARVPGRGRETQYF.

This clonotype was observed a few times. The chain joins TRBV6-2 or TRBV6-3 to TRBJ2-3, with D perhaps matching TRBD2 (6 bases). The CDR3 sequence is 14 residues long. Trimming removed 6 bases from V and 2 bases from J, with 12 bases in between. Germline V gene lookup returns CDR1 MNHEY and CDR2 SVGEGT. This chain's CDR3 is CASSNSGYTDTQYF. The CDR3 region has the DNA TGTGCCAGCAGCAATAGCGGATACACAGATACGCAGTATTTT.

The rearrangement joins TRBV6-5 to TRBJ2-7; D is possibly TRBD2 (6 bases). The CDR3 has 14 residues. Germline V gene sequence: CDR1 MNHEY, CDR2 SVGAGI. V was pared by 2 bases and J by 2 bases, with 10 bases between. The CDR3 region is CASSYETGAYEQYF. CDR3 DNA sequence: TGTGCCAGCAGTTACGAGACGGGGGCCTACGAGCAGTACTTC.

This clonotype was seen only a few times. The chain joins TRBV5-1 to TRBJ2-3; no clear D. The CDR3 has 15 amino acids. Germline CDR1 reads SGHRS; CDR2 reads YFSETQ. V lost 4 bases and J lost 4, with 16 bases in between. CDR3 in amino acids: CASSLGTAGSDTQYF. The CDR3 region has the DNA TGCGCCAGCAGCCTGGGAACAGCCGGATCAGATACGCAGTATTTT.

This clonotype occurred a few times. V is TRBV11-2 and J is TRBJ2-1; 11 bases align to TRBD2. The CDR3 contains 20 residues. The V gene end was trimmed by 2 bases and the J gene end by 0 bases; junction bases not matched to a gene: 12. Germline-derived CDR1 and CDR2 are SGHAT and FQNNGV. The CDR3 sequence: CASSLRGGTSGQSSYNEQFF. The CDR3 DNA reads TGTGCCAGCAGCTTACGGGGGGGGACTAGCGGTCAGAGCTCCTACAATGAGCAGTTCTTC.

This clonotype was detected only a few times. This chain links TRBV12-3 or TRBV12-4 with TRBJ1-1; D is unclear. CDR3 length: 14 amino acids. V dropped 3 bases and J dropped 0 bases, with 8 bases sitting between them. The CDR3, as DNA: TGTGCCAGCAGTTTTCGTGCCGTGAACACTGAAGCTTTCTTT. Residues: CASSFRAVNTEAFF.

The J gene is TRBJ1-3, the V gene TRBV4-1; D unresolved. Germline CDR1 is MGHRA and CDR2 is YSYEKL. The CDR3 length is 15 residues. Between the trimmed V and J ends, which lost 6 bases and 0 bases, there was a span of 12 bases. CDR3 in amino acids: CASRTDGNSGNTIYF. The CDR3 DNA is TGCGCCAGCAGAACCGACGGTAACTCTGGAAACACCATATATTTT.

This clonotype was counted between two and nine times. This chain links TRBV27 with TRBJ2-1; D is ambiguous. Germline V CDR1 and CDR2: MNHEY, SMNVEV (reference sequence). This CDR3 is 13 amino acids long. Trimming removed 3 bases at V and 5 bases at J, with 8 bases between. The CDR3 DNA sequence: TGTGCCAGCAGTTTTAGGCGCAACAATGAGCAGTTCTTC. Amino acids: CASSFRRNNEQFF.

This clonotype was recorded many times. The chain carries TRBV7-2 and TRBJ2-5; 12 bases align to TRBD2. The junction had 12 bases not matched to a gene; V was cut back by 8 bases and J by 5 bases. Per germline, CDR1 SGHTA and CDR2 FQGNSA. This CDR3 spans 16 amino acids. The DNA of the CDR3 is TGTGCCAGCGCTATTCTAGCGGGAGGGCCGTGGGAGACCCAGTACTTC. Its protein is CASAILAGGPWETQYF.

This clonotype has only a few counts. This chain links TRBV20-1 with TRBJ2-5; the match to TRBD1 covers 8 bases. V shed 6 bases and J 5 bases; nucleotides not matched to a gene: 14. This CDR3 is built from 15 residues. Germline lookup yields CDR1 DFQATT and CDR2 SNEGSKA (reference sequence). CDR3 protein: CSASWGQDVYETQYF. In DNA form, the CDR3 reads TGCAGTGCGTCTTGGGGACAGGACGTCTATGAGACCCAGTACTTC.

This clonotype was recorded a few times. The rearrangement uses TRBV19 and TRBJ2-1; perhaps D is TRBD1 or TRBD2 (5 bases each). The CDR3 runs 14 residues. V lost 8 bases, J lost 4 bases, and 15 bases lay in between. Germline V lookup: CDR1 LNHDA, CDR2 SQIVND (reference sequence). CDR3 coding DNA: TGTGCCAGTGGGGGTCTAGCCCTTTACAATGAGCAGTTCTTC. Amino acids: CASGGLALYNEQFF.

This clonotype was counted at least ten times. CDR3: CATSRDSGVGQPQHF. The DNA for the CDR3 is TGTGCCACCAGCAGAGATTCAGGGGTTGGACAGCCCCAGCATTTT. J is TRBJ1-5 and V is TRBV15; possible D gene TRBD1, 6 bases. The CDR3 totals 15 residues. Trimming shortened V by 0 bases and J by 7 bases, and 13 bases separated the two germline ends. Germline V gene data show CDR1 as LNHNV and CDR2 as YYDKDF (reference sequence).

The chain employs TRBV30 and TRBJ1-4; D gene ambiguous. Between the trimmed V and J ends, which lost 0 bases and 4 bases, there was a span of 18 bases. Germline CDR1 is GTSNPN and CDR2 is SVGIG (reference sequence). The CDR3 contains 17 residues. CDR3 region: CAWSVKGLGNNNEKLFF. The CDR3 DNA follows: TGTGCCTGGAGTGTTAAGGGTCTGGGAAACAATAATGAAAAACTGTTTTTT.

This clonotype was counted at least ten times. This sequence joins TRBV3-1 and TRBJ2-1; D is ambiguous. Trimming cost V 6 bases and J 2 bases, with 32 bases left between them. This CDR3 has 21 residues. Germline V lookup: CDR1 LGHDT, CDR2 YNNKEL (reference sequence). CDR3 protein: CASRHQRKETGADGTYNEQFF. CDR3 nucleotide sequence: TGTGCCAGCAGACATCAACGAAAGGAAACGGGCGCCGACGGAACCTACAATGAGCAGTTCTTC.

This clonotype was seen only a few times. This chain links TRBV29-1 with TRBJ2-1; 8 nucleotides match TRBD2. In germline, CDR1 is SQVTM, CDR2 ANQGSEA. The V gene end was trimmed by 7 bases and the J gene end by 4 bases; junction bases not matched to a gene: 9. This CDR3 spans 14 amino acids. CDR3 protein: CSERRGLGYNEQFF. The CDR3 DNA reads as TGCAGCGAGAGGAGGGGACTAGGGTACAATGAGCAGTTCTTC.

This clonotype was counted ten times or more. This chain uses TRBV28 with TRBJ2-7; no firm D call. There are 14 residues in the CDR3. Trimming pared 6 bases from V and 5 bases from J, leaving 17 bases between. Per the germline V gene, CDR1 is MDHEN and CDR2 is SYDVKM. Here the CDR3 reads CASSGPLGIHEQYF. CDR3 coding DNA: TGTGCCAGCAGCGGGCCCCTGGGGATCCACGAGCAGTACTTC.